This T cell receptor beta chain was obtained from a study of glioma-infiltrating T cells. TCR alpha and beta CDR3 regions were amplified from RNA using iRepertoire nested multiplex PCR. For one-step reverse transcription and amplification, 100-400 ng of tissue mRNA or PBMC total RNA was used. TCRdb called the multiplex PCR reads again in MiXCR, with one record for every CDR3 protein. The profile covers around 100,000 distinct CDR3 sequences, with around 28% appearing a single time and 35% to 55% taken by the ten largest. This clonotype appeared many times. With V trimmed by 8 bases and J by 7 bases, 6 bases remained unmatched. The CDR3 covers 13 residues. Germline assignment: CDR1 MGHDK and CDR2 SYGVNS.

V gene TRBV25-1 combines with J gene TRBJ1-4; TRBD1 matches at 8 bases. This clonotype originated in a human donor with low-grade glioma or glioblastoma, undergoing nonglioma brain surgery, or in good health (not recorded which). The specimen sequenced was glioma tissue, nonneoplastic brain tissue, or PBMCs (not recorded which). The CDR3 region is CASQDRAGEKLFF. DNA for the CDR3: TGTGCCAGCCAGGACAGGGCAGGTGAAAAACTGTTTTTT.